This T cell receptor (beta chain) was captured in a study of blood T cell repertoires in COVID-19. For the study at large: Sample material is recorded as cDNA or gDNA derived from T cells, B-cell-depleted T cells, or PBMCs.

Libraries were prepared by immunoSEQ multiplex PCR; TCRdb keeps only in-frame clonotypes and omits some of them. The data hold approximately 280,000 clones, with under 90% observed a single time. The germline CDR1 and CDR2 sequences are SGHRS and YFSETQ. The CDR3 sequence is 13 residues long. The ends were cut back, 1 base at V and 5 bases at J, with 10 bases in the middle. The receptor comes from a woman aged 55-75 years who had recovered from COVID-19. V and J are TRBV5-1 and TRBJ2-7; TRBD1 is a possible D gene (6 bases). Sequencing was done on a sample of PBMCs or T cells enriched from blood (not recorded which). The CDR3 loop reads CASSLTGSDEQYF. CDR3 DNA: TGCGCCAGCAGCTTGACAGGGTCCGACGAGCAGTACTTC.